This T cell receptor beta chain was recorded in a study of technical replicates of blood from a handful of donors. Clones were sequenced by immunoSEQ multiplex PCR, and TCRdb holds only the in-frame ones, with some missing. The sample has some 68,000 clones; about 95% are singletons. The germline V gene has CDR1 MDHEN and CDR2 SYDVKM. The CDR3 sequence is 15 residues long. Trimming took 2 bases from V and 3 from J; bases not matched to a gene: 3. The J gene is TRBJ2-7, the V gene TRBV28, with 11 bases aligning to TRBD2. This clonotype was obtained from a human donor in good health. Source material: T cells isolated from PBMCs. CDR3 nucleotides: TGTGCCAGCAGTTTAAAACTAGCGGGAGTCTACGAGCAGTACTTC. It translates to CASSLKLAGVYEQYF.